Presented here are 31 T cell receptor beta chains from one specimen sequenced in a study of cytomegalovirus exposure and HLA in healthy donors. This PCR relied on a set of 60 Vbeta primers and 13 Jbeta primers. Only in-frame clones appear in the TCRdb table, and some are missing; sequencing was by immunoSEQ multiplex PCR. The repertoire includes about 130,000 clones, roughly 82% of them detected once, and around 11% sits in the top ten. The sequencing sample was made of PBMCs. These receptors all stem from a male donor in good health and CMV-seropositive.

The chain is built from TRBV4-3 and TRBJ2-3; tentatively, D is TRBD1 (5 bases). This CDR3 region has 17 residues. Between the trimmed V and J ends, which lost 4 bases and 0 bases, there was a span of 17 bases. Germline CDR1 LGHNA, CDR2 YSLEER. The CDR3 here is CASSPLGAGRSTDTQYF. The CDR3 nucleotides are TGCGCCAGCAGCCCCCTTGGGGCAGGTCGTAGCACAGATACGCAGTATTTT.

This clone appeared a single time. This rearrangement joins TRBV19 to TRBJ1-4; 9 bases align to TRBD1. V was clipped by 7 bases and J by 3 bases; unmatched bases: 6. The germline CDR1 and CDR2 sequences are LNHDA and SQIVND (reference sequence). This CDR3 comprises 15 residues. The CDR3 is CASTPRDRANEKLFF. The DNA for the CDR3 is TGTGCCAGTACCCCCCGGGACAGGGCTAATGAAAAACTGTTTTTT.

V usage is TRBV10-3 and J usage is TRBJ2-1; 7 bases are a match to TRBD1. The length of the CDR3 is 14 residues. Germline V lookup: CDR1 ENHRY, CDR2 SYGVKD. J was trimmed by 5 bases and V by 2 bases; bases with no gene match: 3. CDR3: CAISEIQGNNEQFF. DNA for the CDR3: TGTGCCATCAGTGAGATACAGGGGAACAATGAGCAGTTCTTC.

The chain carries TRBV14 and TRBJ2-1; 8 bases map to TRBD2. Unmatched junction bases numbered 4, after V lost 2 bases and J lost 4 bases. This CDR3 comprises 15 residues. Germline assignment: CDR1 SGHDN and CDR2 FVKESK. The CDR3 nucleotides read TGTGCCAGCAGCCAACTAGCGGGCATATACAATGAGCAGTTCTTC. Amino acids: CASSQLAGIYNEQFF.

This chain links TRBV27 with TRBJ1-2; 9 bases match TRBD1. This CDR3 region has 18 residues. With V trimmed by 0 bases and J by 7 bases, 15 bases remained unmatched. CDR1 MNHEY and CDR2 SMNVEV come from the germline V gene (reference sequence). For the CDR3, the DNA is TGTGCCAGCAGTTTATCGCCTCCCCGTTGGACAGGGGAGAGTGGCTACACCTTC. Translating gives CASSLSPPRWTGESGYTF.

This chain joins TRBV13 and TRBJ1-6; 8 bases align to TRBD1. The J segment lost 8 bases and the V segment lost 5 bases, leaving 8 bases of the junction unmatched. The CDR3 spans 15 residues. The germline V gene has CDR1 PRHDT and CDR2 FYEKMQ (reference sequence). The CDR3 region is CASSPGQGWDSPLHF. Written as DNA, the CDR3 is TGTGCCAGCAGCCCCGGACAGGGTTGGGATTCACCCCTCCACTTT.

V gene TRBV2 combines with J gene TRBJ1-5, with a weak D call TRBD1 (5 bases). The germline V and J ends were trimmed by 6 bases and 7 bases, with 13 bases remaining between them. From germline, CDR1 is SNHLY and CDR2 FYNNEI. The CDR3 is 13 amino acids. The CDR3 DNA sequence: TGTGCCAGCAGGGCGGGGACGATCCAGCCCCAGCATTTT. This encodes CASRAGTIQPQHF.

The chain joins TRBV4-2 to TRBJ2-3; the match to TRBD2 covers 16 bases. Germline values: CDR1 LGHNA, CDR2 YNFKEQ. The CDR3 has 18 amino acids. Trimming removed 0 bases from V and 4 bases from J; junction bases left unmatched: 4. The CDR3 DNA is TGTGCCAGCAGCCAAGAAGGGACTAGCGGGAGGGCCGCAGATACGCAGTATTTT. The encoded protein is CASSQEGTSGRAADTQYF.

The chain has TRBV18 and TRBJ2-1; 7 positions match TRBD1. V was pared by 4 bases and J by 6 bases, with 6 bases of the junction left unmatched. The germline gives CDR1 KGHSH, CDR2 LQKENI. This CDR3 contains 14 residues. The DNA for the CDR3 is TGTGCCAGCTCACTGCTGGGGGACAGCAATGAGCAGTTCTTC. This encodes CASSLLGDSNEQFF.

The CDR3: CASSEPPDSSTDTQYF. The CDR3, as DNA: TGTGCCAGCAGTGAACCCCCGGACAGTTCCACAGATACGCAGTATTTT. This chain links TRBV25-1 with TRBJ2-3; TRBD1 might be the D (6 bases). Trimming removed 2 bases from V and 2 bases from J, with 14 bases in between. Germline V gene sequence: CDR1 MGHDK, CDR2 SYGVNS. The CDR3 has 16 residues.

The gene calls are TRBV6-5 and TRBJ2-5; the D gene is possibly TRBD2 (6 bases). The CDR3 contains 12 residues. Germline V gene sequence: CDR1 MNHEY, CDR2 SVGAGI. The V and J ends lost 6 bases and 2 bases respectively, with 7 bases between them. This chain's CDR3 is CASRTRQETQYF. The CDR3 bases are TGTGCCAGCAGGACTAGACAAGAGACCCAGTACTTC.

The chain employs TRBV7-3 and TRBJ2-3; TRBD2 aligns across 7 bases. Germline CDR1 and CDR2: SGHTA and FQGTGA. V lost 5 bases, J lost 1 base, and 6 bases stayed unmatched. The CDR3 runs to 15 residues. The CDR3 loop is CASSTKAGRTDTQYF. The DNA for the CDR3 is TGTGCCAGCAGCACAAAAGCGGGACGCACAGATACGCAGTATTTT.

The J gene is TRBJ1-3, the V gene TRBV11-2; TRBD1 might be the D (6 bases). This CDR3 contains 17 residues. The germline V and J ends were trimmed by 5 bases and 1 base, with 18 bases remaining between them. Per the germline V gene, CDR1 is SGHAT and CDR2 is FQNNGV. The CDR3 region has the DNA TGTGCCAGCAGCCCGACGGGGGGCTCATGGTCTGGAAACACCATATATTTT. Amino acids: CASSPTGGSWSGNTIYF.

In this sample, this clone turned up once. V usage is TRBV28 and J usage is TRBJ1-4; D possibly corresponds to TRBD1 (6 bases). Trimming removed 6 bases from V and 7 bases from J, with 9 bases in between. Looked up from germline, CDR1 is MDHEN and CDR2 is SYDVKM. The CDR3 extends over 12 amino acids. The CDR3 reads CASRQGGEKLFF. For the CDR3, the DNA is TGTGCCAGCAGACAAGGGGGTGAAAAACTGTTTTTT.

The CDR3 DNA follows: TGTGCCAGCAGCCCCGTCCGTCCCCAAGAGACCCAGTACTTC. This sequence encodes CASSPVRPQETQYF. The rearrangement links TRBV7-9 to TRBJ2-5; D is uncertain. V dropped 5 bases and J dropped 1 base, with 11 bases sitting between them. The CDR3 loop spans 14 amino acids. The V gene's germline CDR1 is SEHNR and CDR2 FQNEAQ (reference sequence).

As for this clone: The junction departs from germline at one end; a sequencing error may be responsible. V usage is TRBV7-9 and J usage is TRBJ2-1; 7 positions agree with TRBD2. The CDR3 extends over 18 amino acids. Germline V gene lookup returns CDR1 SEHNR and CDR2 FQNEAQ (reference sequence). The DNA for the CDR3 is TGTTCCAGCAGCTTAGCGGGCTCAGTATTTAGTGGGGGGAATGAGCAGTTCTTC. It specifies CSSSLAGSVFSGGNEQFF. The full variable domain, its missing parts supplied by reference TRBV7-9 and TRBJ2-1, is DTGVSQNPRHKITKRGQNVTFRCDPISEHNRLYWYRQTLGQGPEFLTYFQNEAQLEKSRLLSDRFSAERPKGSFSTLEIQRTEQGDSAMYLCSSSLAGSVFSGGNEQFFGPGTRLTVL.

This clone was counted once. The chain couples TRBV6-6 to TRBJ2-1; TRBD2 aligns across 10 bases. Unmatched junction bases numbered 9, after V lost 10 bases and J lost 6 bases. Germline V lookup: CDR1 MNHNY, CDR2 SVGAGI (reference sequence). This CDR3 has 14 amino acids. CDR3 region: CAILAGAVGNEQFF. Written as DNA, the CDR3 is TGTGCCATCCTAGCGGGAGCGGTCGGCAATGAGCAGTTCTTC.

This chain links TRBV29-1 with TRBJ2-7, with D perhaps TRBD2 (5 bases). V lost 4 bases to trimming and J lost 2 bases, with 12 bases between them. This CDR3 is built from 13 residues. Germline V CDR1 and CDR2: SQVTM, ANQGSEA. CDR3 residues: CSVGGRGPYEQYF. The CDR3 DNA reads as TGCAGCGTTGGAGGGAGAGGACCCTACGAGCAGTACTTC.

This clone was recorded a few times. This sequence joins TRBV28 and TRBJ2-7; 12 nucleotides match TRBD1. Germline CDR1 reads MDHEN; CDR2 reads SYDVKM. The CDR3 is 13 residues long. V was pared by 5 bases and J by 10 bases, with 6 bases of the junction left unmatched. This chain's CDR3 is CASSRRDRGQQYF. The CDR3 DNA sequence: TGTGCCAGCAGTCGCCGGGACAGGGGGCAACAGTACTTC.

The chain combines TRBV7-9 with TRBJ2-3; 8 bases agree with TRBD1. CDR1 is SEHNR, CDR2 FQNEAQ, per germline (reference sequence). The CDR3 loop spans 14 amino acids. Losses at the gene ends were 5 bases for V and 3 bases for J; bases not matched to a gene: 4. CDR3 protein: CASSPRQGTDTQYF. In DNA, the CDR3 is TGTGCCAGCAGCCCACGACAGGGGACAGATACGCAGTATTTT.

The chain uses TRBV19 and TRBJ2-1; TRBD1 might be the D (7 bases). Germline loops: CDR1 LNHDA, CDR2 SQIVND (reference sequence). Between the trimmed V and J ends, which lost 7 bases and 5 bases, there was a span of 12 bases. The CDR3 is made up of 13 amino acids. The CDR3 spells CASTRDSNNEQFF. The CDR3 bases are TGTGCCAGTACGCGGGACAGCAACAATGAGCAGTTCTTC.

The sample holds one count of this clone. The rearrangement links TRBV5-1 to TRBJ2-3; 7 nucleotides agree with TRBD2. CDR1 SGHRS and CDR2 YFSETQ come from the germline V gene. The CDR3 sequence is 13 residues long. Trimming removed 5 bases from V and 4 bases from J; junction bases left unmatched: 4. This CDR3 is CASRREPPDTQYF. In nucleotides, the CDR3 is TGCGCCAGCAGGCGGGAGCCGCCAGATACGCAGTATTTT.

The CDR3 DNA reads as TGTGCCAGCAGCTCGGGGTTGGAGCAGTTCTTC. Translated: CASSSGLEQFF. The chain has TRBV7-3 and TRBJ2-1, with a weak D call TRBD2 (5 bases). In germline, CDR1 is SGHTA, CDR2 FQGTGA. The CDR3 contains 11 residues. Deletions cut 4 bases from V and 10 bases from J, with 8 bases between.

The CDR3 DNA is TGCGCCAGCAGCTTAACGGGGGGCCAACTCTACGAGCAGTACTTC. This codes for CASSLTGGQLYEQYF. J is TRBJ2-7 and V is TRBV5-1; TRBD2 might be the D (7 bases). CDR3 length equals 15 residues. V lost 2 bases, J lost 3 bases, and 15 bases lay in between. In germline, CDR1 is SGHRS, CDR2 YFSETQ.

This chain connects TRBV11-2 to TRBJ2-5; TRBD2 matches at 7 bases. The germline gives CDR1 SGHAT, CDR2 FQNNGV. The CDR3 has 17 residues. Germline trimming cut 0 bases from V and 4 bases from J; bases unmatched to any gene: 11. CDR3 nucleotide sequence: TGTGCCAGCAGCTTAGATCGGCCAGCGGGGTCGGGAGAGACCCAGTACTTC. This codes for CASSLDRPAGSGETQYF.

V usage is TRBV14 and J usage is TRBJ2-3; 7 bases line up with TRBD2. V lost 8 bases and J lost 4; bases outside the gene matches: 6. The germline V gene encodes CDR1 SGHDN and CDR2 FVKESK. The CDR3 is 13 amino acids. The CDR3 nucleotides are TGTGCCAGCGATGGCGGGAGCCCAGATACGCAGTATTTT. As protein: CASDGGSPDTQYF.

This clone has just one count. This chain joins TRBV7-9 and TRBJ2-2, with D maybe TRBD1 (6 bases). CDR3 length: 14 amino acids. The germline gives CDR1 SEHNR, CDR2 FQNEAQ (reference sequence). V was shortened by 5 bases and J by 1 base, with 8 bases between the two germline ends. The CDR3 nucleotides read TGTGCCAGCAGCCTGACAGGGAACACCGGGGAGCTGTTTTTT. Translating gives CASSLTGNTGELFF.

The rearrangement uses TRBV28 and TRBJ1-4; 7 nucleotides line up with TRBD1. Germline V gene data show CDR1 as MDHEN and CDR2 as SYDVKM. Trimming at V came to 8 bases and at J to 9 bases, leaving 12 bases not matched to a gene. The CDR3 extends over 14 amino acids. The CDR3 DNA reads TGTGCCAGCGGGGCTCCGGGACAGTATAAAAAACTGTTTTTT. Protein: CASGAPGQYKKLFF. The whole variable domain, remainder taken from reference TRBV28 and TRBJ1-4, is DVKVTQSSRYLVKRTGEKVFLECVQDMDHENMFWYRQDPGLGLRLIYFSYDVKMKEKGDIPEGYSVSREKKERFSLILESASTNQTSMYLCASGAPGQYKKLFFGSGTQLSVL.

The chain uses TRBV11-3 and TRBJ2-7; the D gene is possibly TRBD2 (5 bases). V gave up 4 bases and J gave up 4 bases, with 5 bases separating them. The CDR3 extends over 11 amino acids. Germline CDR1 reads SGHNT; CDR2 reads YENEEA. The CDR3 reads CASSSGYEQYF. CDR3 sequence (DNA): TGTGCCAGCAGCTCGGGGTACGAGCAGTACTTC.

This clone was observed a few times. The CDR3 DNA follows: TGTGCCAGCAGTAGCGGGGGAACAGATACGCAGTATTTT. It specifies CASSSGGTDTQYF. This chain links TRBV5-4 with TRBJ2-3; 9 bases line up with TRBD2. The CDR3 spans 13 residues. Germline V gene sequence: CDR1 SGHNT, CDR2 YYREEE (reference sequence). The ends lost 5 bases at V and 3 bases at J; junction bases unmatched: 1.

V and J are TRBV7-3 and TRBJ2-2, with 10 bases identical to TRBD2. The CDR3 has 16 amino acids. V lost 5 bases to trimming and J lost 2 bases; unmatched junction nucleotides: 5. CDR1 is SGHTA and CDR2 is FQGTGA in the germline V gene. CDR3: CASSPGLAANTGELFF. The CDR3 DNA follows: TGTGCCAGCAGCCCAGGACTAGCGGCTAACACCGGGGAGCTGTTTTTT.